These 9 T cell receptor beta chains were sequenced from one sample in a study of tumor-infiltrating lymphocytes in primary liver carcinoma. Unsorted bulk tissue, about 18-32 mg of it, served as the source for co-extraction of RNA and DNA. From approximately 0.5 ug of total RNA, TCR beta-specific cDNA was reverse-transcribed using a constant-region primer. For TCR beta, libraries were produced by three nested multiplex PCR rounds using slightly modified ARM-PCR. With TRBV1-TRBV30 forward primers and a C-beta reverse primer, the first two PCR rounds were run for approximately 10 cycles each. TCRdb re-called the multiplex PCR reads through MiXCR, storing one row per CDR3 protein. The sample records 40,000 to 55,000 distinct CDR3 sequences, approximately 70% being singletons. Source material: liver tumor tissue from sampling region 5. Subset specified: tumor region T5, tumor centre. The receptors shown here come from a man between 40 and 49 years old with primary liver carcinoma and hepatitis B virus infection.

The V call is TRBV4-1, the J call TRBJ2-5; D call uncertain. The CDR3 has 16 residues. Deletions cut 3 bases from V and 1 base from J, with 15 bases between. Germline lookup yields CDR1 MGHRA and CDR2 YSYEKL. This CDR3 is CASSQGPIHSQETQYF. In nucleotides, the CDR3 is TGCGCCAGCAGCCAGGGTCCCATACATAGCCAAGAGACCCAGTACTTC.

Worth noting for this clonotype: Because it lacks the conserved phenylalanine or tryptophan at the end, this CDR3 is likely a read error. CDR3 sequence: CASSLRPSSYNEQFL. CDR3 in DNA: TGTGCCAGCAGCTTAAGACCGAGCTCCTACAATGAGCAGTTCTTG. The chain joins TRBV12-3 or TRBV12-4 to TRBJ2-1; no reliable D call. V dropped 6 bases and J dropped 0 bases, with 12 bases sitting between them. The CDR3 has 15 amino acids.

The rearrangement links TRBV29-1 to TRBJ2-1; TRBD1 agrees at 11 bases. The V gene's germline CDR1 is SQVTM and CDR2 ANQGSEA. CDR3 length equals 14 residues. CDR3 sequence reads: CGGMPGQGVDEQFF. In DNA, the CDR3 is TGCGGTGGAATGCCGGGACAGGGGGTGGATGAGCAGTTCTTC.

The chain is built from TRBV6-5 and TRBJ2-3; 11 bases are a match to TRBD2. Germline V gene data show CDR1 as MNHEY and CDR2 as SVGAGI. The CDR3 runs to 15 residues. After removal of 4 bases from V and 7 bases from J, the junction contained 7 bases not matched to a gene. CDR3 DNA: TGTGCCAGCAGTTCCTTAGCGGGAGGGCCAAATACGCAGTATTTT. This codes for CASSSLAGGPNTQYF.

The table lists this clonotype with a few counts. Mismatch with germline at one junction end may stem from a read error. The rearrangement links TRBV30 to TRBJ1-1, with D possibly matching TRBD1 (5 bases). The CDR3 sequence is 12 residues long. Germline loops: CDR1 GTSNPN, CDR2 SVGIG (reference sequence). CDR3 sequence reads: CAWSLADTDAFF. The CDR3 DNA reads TGTGCCTGGAGTCTGGCGGACACTGATGCTTTCTTT.

This clonotype was seen more than once but under ten times. The chain employs TRBV11-2 and TRBJ2-7; 15 bases align to TRBD2. Germline lookup yields CDR1 SGHAT and CDR2 FQNNGV. This CDR3 contains 18 residues. The ends lost 2 bases at V and 13 bases at J; junction bases unmatched: 18. The CDR3 loop is CASSLSIGLAGGGYERYF. CDR3 DNA: TGTGCCAGCAGCTTATCCATTGGACTAGCGGGAGGGGGGTACGAGCGATACTTC.

The CDR3 region is CASSLETSGYNEQFF. The CDR3 nucleotides read TGTGCCAGCAGCTTAGAGACTAGCGGTTACAATGAGCAGTTCTTC. This rearrangement joins TRBV7-6 to TRBJ2-1; 9 bases agree with TRBD2. The CDR3 covers 15 residues. Trimming at V came to 1 base and at J to 4 bases, leaving 2 bases not matched to a gene. Germline-derived CDR1 and CDR2 are SGHVS and FNYEAQ. Full variable domain (remainder filled in from reference TRBV7-6 and TRBJ2-1): GAGVSQSPRYKVTKRGQDVALRCDPISGHVSLYWYRQALGQGPEFLTYFNYEAQQDKSGLPNDRFSAERPEGSISTLTIQRTEQRDSAMYRCASSLETSGYNEQFFGPGTRLTVL.

A note on this clonotype: The junction differs from germline at one of its ends, possibly a read error. The V gene is TRBV9, the J gene TRBJ2-5; 9 bases agree with TRBD2. The V gene's germline CDR1 is SGDLS and CDR2 YYNGEE. This CDR3 is built from 15 residues. The CDR3 DNA follows: TGTGCCAGTAGCGCAGCCTCTAGCGGGGCGGAGACCCAGTACTTC. The encoded protein is CASSAASSGAETQYF.

In the case of this clonotype: The conserved phenylalanine or tryptophan is not found at the CDR3 terminus, so this likely reflects a read error. V is TRBV11-1 and J is TRBJ2-3; D not resolved. The germline V gene has CDR1 SGHAT and CDR2 FQDESV (reference sequence). The CDR3 runs 16 residues. The V end was cut by 5 bases, the J end by 3 bases, with 18 bases between. CDR3 DNA sequence: TGTGCCAGCAGCCTCGCGACAAGCACACAAACAGATACGCAGTATTAT. Translating it yields CASSLATSTQTDTQYY.